Below, 17 T cell receptor beta chains from the same sample are listed, as sequenced in a study of Graves' ophthalmopathy and Graves' hyperthyroidism. From RNA, the CDR3 regions of TCR beta chains were amplified and sequenced. First-round RT-PCR used HTBI primers; second-round multiplex PCR followed. One entry per CDR3 protein, called by TCRdb with MiXCR from the multiplex PCR reads. The sample records around 1.1 million distinct CDR3 sequences, roughly two fifths being singletons. The sample consisted of peripheral blood or thyroid tissue (not recorded which). These TCRs come from an adult man with Graves' hyperthyroidism.

V is TRBV25-1 and J is TRBJ1-2, with D hard to call. In germline, CDR1 is MGHDK, CDR2 SYGVNS. The CDR3 contains 11 residues. V was clipped by 11 bases and J by 8 bases, with 15 bases between them. The CDR3 sequence: CAFRAGVGYTF. The CDR3 DNA is TGTGCCTTCCGGGCCGGAGTAGGCTACACCTTC.

This clonotype was found many times. This chain links TRBV29-1 with TRBJ2-7; unclear D gene. Per the germline V gene, CDR1 is SQVTM and CDR2 is ANQGSEA. The CDR3 extends over 12 amino acids. V lost 1 base, J lost 3 bases, and 7 bases lay in between. CDR3 in amino acids: CSVEATDYEQYF. CDR3 nucleotide sequence: TGCAGCGTTGAAGCCACGGACTACGAGCAGTACTTC.

In this sample, this clonotype turned up a few times. The V and J genes are TRBV4-2 and TRBJ1-1; D gene unclear. V lost 4 bases and J lost 8, with 17 bases in between. Germline CDR1 is LGHNA and CDR2 is YNFKEQ. This CDR3 has 14 residues. CDR3 region: CASSPETMRREAFF. The CDR3 DNA sequence: TGTGCCAGCAGCCCAGAGACAATGCGGAGGGAAGCTTTCTTT.

This rearrangement joins TRBV29-1 to TRBJ2-7; D remains unclear. The length of the CDR3 is 11 residues. V was trimmed by 4 bases and J by 3 bases, leaving 7 bases between them. The germline gives CDR1 SQVTM, CDR2 ANQGSEA. The CDR3 nucleotides are TGCAGCGTTGCAGGAGACTACGAGCAGTACTTC. This codes for CSVAGDYEQYF.

The V call is TRBV20-1, the J call TRBJ2-2; D is undetermined. In germline, CDR1 is DFQATT, CDR2 SNEGSKA (reference sequence). V was shortened by 2 bases and J by 7 bases, with 11 bases between the two germline ends. The CDR3 runs 13 residues. The CDR3 is CSARLVTIGELFF. The CDR3 DNA follows: TGCAGTGCTAGACTAGTTACGATCGGGGAGCTGTTTTTT.

This clonotype was seen a handful of times. V and J are TRBV9 and TRBJ1-1; D call uncertain. V was cut by 1 base and J by 4 bases, with 11 bases left in between. This CDR3 is built from 14 residues. The germline V gene encodes CDR1 SGDLS and CDR2 YYNGEE. The DNA for the CDR3 is TGTGCCAGCAGCGTAAGGGAGGGTGGCACTGAAGCTTTCTTT. Encoded protein: CASSVREGGTEAFF.

V is TRBV9 and J is TRBJ2-7, with D hard to call. Per germline, CDR1 SGDLS and CDR2 YYNGEE. Trimming took 7 bases from V and 5 from J, leaving 16 bases between them. The CDR3 covers 13 residues. CDR3 amino acids: CASGSSFGDEQYF. In DNA, the CDR3 is TGTGCCAGCGGCTCTTCATTTGGAGACGAGCAGTACTTC.

V usage is TRBV20-1 and J usage is TRBJ1-2, with D perhaps matching TRBD1 (6 bases). Germline CDR1 and CDR2: DFQATT and SNEGSKA (reference sequence). The CDR3 runs 15 residues. Deletions cut 3 bases from V and 6 bases from J, with 20 bases between. CDR3 sequence (DNA): TGCAGTGCTAGCAGAGTCTACAGGGAGGTTGATGGCTACACCTTC. Translated: CSASRVYREVDGYTF.

A note on this clonotype: Its ends do not fully match the called genes, so a read error is possible. The J gene is TRBJ2-7, the V gene TRBV13; 7 bases agree with TRBD2. The CDR3 sequence is 12 residues long. CDR1 and CDR2 from the germline V gene are PRHDT and FYEKMQ (reference sequence). The CDR3 loop reads CASRLAGFEQYF. In DNA form, the CDR3 reads TGTGCCAGCAGATTAGCGGGTTTCGAGCAGTACTTC.

This clonotype was seen a few times. V usage is TRBV20-1 and J usage is TRBJ1-5, with 7 bases aligning to TRBD1. V lost 6 bases to trimming and J lost 5 bases; unmatched junction nucleotides: 7. Germline values: CDR1 DFQATT, CDR2 SNEGSKA (reference sequence). The CDR3 contains 13 residues. The CDR3 bases are TGCAGTGCAACGGGGGACAGAGATCAGCCCCAGCATTTT. Its translation is CSATGDRDQPQHF.

The chain carries TRBV28 and TRBJ1-4; no definite D call. Germline lookup yields CDR1 MDHEN and CDR2 SYDVKM. The CDR3 has 17 residues. V lost 2 bases, J lost 5 bases, and 18 bases lay in between. CDR3 nucleotides: TGTGCCAGCAGTTTAGATCCTTGGAGACCAGCGAATGAAAAACTGTTTTTT. Translating it yields CASSLDPWRPANEKLFF.

The chain uses TRBV14 and TRBJ2-7, with D perhaps TRBD1 or TRBD2 (5 bases each). V was trimmed by 8 bases and J by 1 base, leaving 15 bases between them. CDR3 length: 14 amino acids. Germline CDR1 SGHDN, CDR2 FVKESK. CDR3 coding DNA: TGTGCCAGCGAGGGGTCGTCTAAGTCCTACGAGCAGTACTTC. Its translation is CASEGSSKSYEQYF.

This chain links TRBV12-3 or TRBV12-4 with TRBJ1-2, with TRBD1 as a possible D gene (6 bases). The V and J ends lost 8 bases and 4 bases respectively, with 14 bases between them. The CDR3 covers 13 residues. The CDR3, as DNA: TGTGCCAGCTCAGGGGCCCAGCTCTATGGCTACACCTTC. Its translation: CASSGAQLYGYTF.

The sample holds a few counts of this clonotype. This chain links TRBV7-9 with TRBJ2-7; 7 nucleotides match TRBD1. This CDR3 spans 14 amino acids. With V trimmed by 8 bases and J by 6 bases, 13 bases remained unmatched. Germline V gives CDR1 SEHNR, CDR2 FQNEAQ (reference sequence). The chain's CDR3 is CASAPGQTYPEQYF. DNA for the CDR3: TGTGCCAGCGCTCCGGGACAGACCTACCCCGAGCAGTACTTC.

This clonotype was detected many times. This rearrangement joins TRBV19 to TRBJ1-1, with 9 nucleotides matching TRBD1. CDR3 length: 13 amino acids. The germline CDR1 and CDR2 sequences are LNHDA and SQIVND (reference sequence). Trimming took 6 bases from V and 4 from J; bases not matched to a gene: 3. CDR3: CASRVQGATEAFF. CDR3 in DNA: TGTGCCAGTAGGGTACAGGGGGCCACTGAAGCTTTCTTT.

A word on this clonotype: Possible read error: a much larger clone is one base away. V is TRBV10-3 and J is TRBJ2-7; D is uncertain. Deletions cut 7 bases from V and 0 bases from J, with 10 bases between. Per germline, CDR1 ENHRY and CDR2 SYGVKD. CDR3 size: 13 residues. The CDR3 DNA follows: TGTGCCATCAATGCCGGCCTCTCCTACGAGCAGTACTTC. It translates to CAINAGLSYEQYF.

Notes on this clonotype: An end of the junction differs from the germline gene, which may be a read error. This sequence joins TRBV2 and TRBJ1-5, with D hard to call. The CDR3 has 14 amino acids. Germline values: CDR1 SNHLY, CDR2 FYNNEI. The CDR3 DNA sequence: TGCGCCAGCAGCCATCCCGGGGTCAATCAGCCCCAGCATTTT. Its translation is CASSHPGVNQPQHF.